This TCR beta chain comes out of a study of blood T cell repertoires in COVID-19. Study at large: Donors in the United States, Italy and Spain gave samples during acute or convalescent COVID-19.

This clone appeared once. Trimming stripped 5 bases from V and 0 bases from J, with 8 bases between. This CDR3 comprises 15 residues. Looked up from germline, CDR1 is MDHEN and CDR2 is SYDVKM. The assay was immunoSEQ multiplex PCR, and TCRdb's table has in-frame clones only and misses some. The sample has 97,000 or so clones; approximately 85% are singletons. The chain is built from TRBV28 and TRBJ2-6, with no clear D. The TCR originated in a woman aged 80 or older with active or convalescent COVID-19. The sequencing sample was made of peripheral blood. The CDR3 DNA reads TGTGCCAGCAGTGCTTTCTACTCTGGGGCCAACGTCCTGACTTTC. Protein product: CASSAFYSGANVLTF.